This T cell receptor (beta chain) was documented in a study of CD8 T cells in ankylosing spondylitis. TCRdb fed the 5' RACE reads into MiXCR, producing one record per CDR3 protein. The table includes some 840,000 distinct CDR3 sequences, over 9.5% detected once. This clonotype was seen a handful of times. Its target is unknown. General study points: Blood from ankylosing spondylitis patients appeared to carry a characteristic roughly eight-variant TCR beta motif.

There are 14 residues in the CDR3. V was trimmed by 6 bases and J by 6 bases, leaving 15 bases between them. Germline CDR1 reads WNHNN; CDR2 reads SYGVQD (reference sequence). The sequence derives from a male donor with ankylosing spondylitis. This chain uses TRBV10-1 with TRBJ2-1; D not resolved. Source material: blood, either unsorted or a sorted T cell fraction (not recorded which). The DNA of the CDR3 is TGCGCCAGCAGCCTTCAGCTCGCCAGCAATGAGCAGTTCTTC. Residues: CASSLQLASNEQFF.